This T cell receptor beta chain was identified during a study of CD8+ T cells in alopecia areata. Points from the study as a whole: Expanded CD8+ clones among the top 100, as well as scalp clonality, were significantly decreased by tofacitinib.

Treatment of the sample: oral pan-JAK inhibitor, 5-10 mg twice daily. cDNA prepared by RNA extraction and subsequent reverse transcription served as the template for sequencing. The protocol was immunoSEQ multiplex PCR, while the TCRdb copy is restricted to in-frame clones and leaves out a portion. This sample has hundreds of thousands of clones; about 62% occur once, and the top ten carry under 2%. About this clone: Its specificity is not known.

The specimen was CD4+ T cells sorted from blood, collected at week 24, from a patient treated with tofacitinib. The receptor was derived from a human donor with alopecia areata.

DNA for the CDR3: TGCGCCAGCAGTTCGACAGGCCATTCACCCCTCCACTTT. Protein sequence: CASSSTGHSPLHF. V gene TRBV4-3 combines with J gene TRBJ1-6; perhaps TRBD1 as D (6 bases). The CDR3 totals 13 residues. Per germline, CDR1 LGHNA and CDR2 YSLEER. Trimming took off 6 bases at V and 8 bases at J, with 11 bases between the two ends.